The TCR beta chain under discussion was sequenced for a study of identical twins. TCRdb itself ran the 5' RACE reads through MiXCR, one entry per CDR3 protein. This table holds some 1,600,000 distinct CDR3 sequences, around 33% found once. This clonotype was recorded a few times. Sequencing input: cord blood. The sequence was collected from a newborn girl in good health.

CDR3 in amino acids: CASSKDRGLYNEQFF. For the CDR3, the DNA is TGTGCCAGCAGCAAGGACAGGGGACTTTACAATGAGCAGTTCTTC. This chain links TRBV21-1 with TRBJ2-1; the DNA was not compared with TRBD1, the D call given in the table. TRBV21-1 has pseudogene status. The CDR3 extends over 15 amino acids.